This T cell receptor (beta chain) emerged from a study of T cell repertoires in cytomegalovirus infection. A single record per CDR3 protein comes from TCRdb applying MiXCR to the reads. The sample includes 150,000 to 200,000 distinct CDR3 sequences, 13% to 15% of them seen just once. The receptor was isolated from a human donor in good health (CMV status not recorded). Some clones in this sample may be carry-over from other donors' samples. Source material: PBMCs.

The CDR3 DNA is TGTGCCAGCAGTTTAACGCAGGTTGTTTACGAGCAGTACTTC. This gives the protein CASSLTQVVYEQYF. The V and J genes are TRBV12-3 or TRBV12-4 and TRBJ2-7; D is undetermined. V lost 2 bases and J lost 4, with 12 bases in between. The CDR3 length is 14 residues.